The next 24 T cell receptor beta chains were all read from a single sample in a study of T cells in Graves' hyperthyroidism and ophthalmopathy. What was amplified from RNA transcripts were TCR beta CDR3 regions. An initial round of RT-PCR targeting the TCR CDR3 relied on the HTBI primer set. TCRdb re-called the multiplex PCR reads with MiXCR, one entry per CDR3 protein. The data contain under 400,000 distinct CDR3 sequences, over 10% of them singletons. Input material: blood. All receptors come from a woman in her late teens or twenties with Graves' hyperthyroidism.

CDR3 in DNA: TGCGCCAGCAGCCGAGCTACTAGCGGGAGTCTCGATGAGCAGTTCTTC. It specifies CASSRATSGSLDEQFF. The V call is TRBV4-3, the J call TRBJ2-1; 11 bases match TRBD2. The CDR3 contains 16 residues. The V segment lost 4 bases and the J segment 8 bases; nucleotides outside the gene matches: 10. Germline lookup yields CDR1 LGHNA and CDR2 YSLEER.

The chain has TRBV9 and TRBJ2-5, with 11 bases matching TRBD2. The CDR3 is 15 residues long. Germline values: CDR1 SGDLS, CDR2 YYNGEE. V trimming: 0 bases; J trimming: 5 bases; junction bases outside the gene matches: 3. Here the CDR3 reads CASSVGLAGMETQYF. The CDR3 DNA follows: TGTGCCAGCAGCGTAGGACTAGCGGGAATGGAGACCCAGTACTTC.

This clonotype was recorded at least ten times. The chain carries TRBV27 and TRBJ1-1; D gene uncertain. Germline V gene lookup returns CDR1 MNHEY and CDR2 SMNVEV (reference sequence). The V and J ends lost 6 bases and 7 bases respectively, with 21 bases between them. The CDR3 is 15 residues long. CDR3 sequence (DNA): TGTGCCAGCAGCCCTCTCATAGGAGGGAACGATGAAGCTTTCTTT. It encodes CASSPLIGGNDEAFF.

The chain carries TRBV6-2 or TRBV6-3 and TRBJ2-1, with D possibly matching TRBD2 (6 bases). This CDR3 has 16 amino acids. The V end lost 1 base, the J end lost 3 bases, and 13 bases lay between the germline ends. Germline V CDR1 and CDR2: MNHEY, SVGEGT. CDR3 sequence (DNA): TGTGCCAGCAGTTACTACGGGGACTCGAACTACAATGAGCAGTTCTTC. Translation: CASSYYGDSNYNEQFF.

This clonotype has a count of ten or more. The chain uses TRBV4-1 and TRBJ2-1; no clear D. The ends were cut back, 1 base at V and 9 bases at J, with 4 bases in the middle. The CDR3 has 11 amino acids. Germline values: CDR1 MGHRA, CDR2 YSYEKL. The CDR3 region is CASSQAGEQFF. For the CDR3, the DNA is TGCGCCAGCAGCCAAGCGGGTGAGCAGTTCTTC.

The rearrangement uses TRBV19 and TRBJ1-5; unclear D gene. The CDR3 has 12 residues. V lost 4 bases and J lost 3, with 4 bases in between. Germline CDR1 LNHDA, CDR2 SQIVND (reference sequence). In nucleotides, the CDR3 is TGTGCCAGTAGTACCTCCAATCAGCCCCAGCATTTT. Translation: CASSTSNQPQHF.

At least ten counts were recorded for this clonotype. V and J are TRBV20-1 and TRBJ2-5, with D perhaps matching TRBD1 or TRBD2 (5 bases each). The V gene lost 6 bases and the J gene lost 1 base, with 12 bases spanning the gap. Germline V gives CDR1 DFQATT, CDR2 SNEGSKA (reference sequence). The CDR3 is 13 residues long. This chain's CDR3 is CSAHEGTQETQYF. CDR3 nucleotide sequence: TGCAGTGCCCACGAGGGGACCCAAGAGACCCAGTACTTC.

The sample holds many counts of this clonotype. The genes are TRBV5-1 and TRBJ2-3, with 9 bases identical to TRBD1. The J segment lost 3 bases and the V segment lost 0 bases, leaving 8 bases of the junction unmatched. Germline CDR1 reads SGHRS; CDR2 reads YFSETQ. This CDR3 region has 17 residues. CDR3 amino acids: CASSLATGTGKTDTQYF. As DNA, the CDR3 is TGCGCCAGCAGCTTGGCTACTGGGACAGGGAAAACAGATACGCAGTATTTT.

As for this clonotype: A junction end diverges from the germline sequence, so it may reflect a read error. V gene TRBV7-9 combines with J gene TRBJ2-7, with 9 bases matching TRBD2. The CDR3 extends over 15 amino acids. Germline loops: CDR1 SEHNR, CDR2 FQNEAQ (reference sequence). Written as DNA, the CDR3 is TGTGCCAGCAGCTTCCTGGCGGGGGGGCAGTACGAGCAGCACTTC. Amino acids: CASSFLAGGQYEQHF. Full variable domain (remainder filled in from reference TRBV7-9 and TRBJ2-7): DTGVSQNPRHKITKRGQNVTFRCDPISEHNRLYWYRQTLGQGPEFLTYFQNEAQLEKSRLLSDRFSAERPKGSFSTLEIQRTEQGDSAMYLCASSFLAGGQYEQHFGPGTRLTVT.

V and J are TRBV6-2 or TRBV6-3 and TRBJ1-1; a weak D match, TRBD1 (5 bases). Germline-derived CDR1 and CDR2 are MNHEY and SVGEGT. This CDR3 contains 16 residues. The V end was cut by 2 bases, the J end by 3 bases, with 16 bases between. In nucleotides, the CDR3 is TGTGCCAGCAGTTACCGCGTTGGGGCAGCAGACACTGAAGCTTTCTTT. It translates to CASSYRVGAADTEAFF.

The table lists this clonotype with many counts. V usage is TRBV6-6 and J usage is TRBJ2-3, with TRBD1 matching 7 bases. Trimming removed 0 bases from V and 4 bases from J; junction bases left unmatched: 16. The CDR3 has 19 amino acids. Germline V gene data show CDR1 as MNHNY and CDR2 as SVGAGI (reference sequence). Written as DNA, the CDR3 is TGTGCCAGCAGTTACTCGATCCCCTACGACAGGGAGTCGGCAGATACGCAGTATTTT. Translating gives CASSYSIPYDRESADTQYF.

In its sample, this clonotype was seen a few times. Since a much larger clone is just one base distant, this may be a read error. The chain uses TRBV20-1 and TRBJ2-1; D call uncertain. The CDR3 has 13 amino acids. Trimming cost V 5 bases and J 7 bases, with 15 bases left between them. Germline CDR1 is DFQATT and CDR2 is SNEGSKA (reference sequence). The CDR3 sequence: CSAPQVFGNEQFF. In DNA form, the CDR3 reads TGCAGTGCTCCCCAAGTCTTTGGAAATGAGCAGTTCTTC.

This clonotype has ten or more counts. This sequence joins TRBV5-1 and TRBJ2-7; the D gene is possibly TRBD2 (5 bases). Between the trimmed V and J ends, which lost 4 bases and 3 bases, there was a span of 11 bases. Germline-derived CDR1 and CDR2 are SGHRS and YFSETQ. This CDR3 region has 13 residues. CDR3 loop: CASSRGSDYEQYF. The CDR3 DNA follows: TGCGCCAGCAGCCGCGGGTCTGACTACGAGCAGTACTTC.

V gene TRBV19 combines with J gene TRBJ2-7; TRBD2 agrees at 8 bases. The CDR3 is 15 residues long. Unmatched junction bases numbered 6, after V lost 5 bases and J lost 0 bases. The V gene's germline CDR1 is LNHDA and CDR2 SQIVND (reference sequence). The CDR3 reads CASSPRLARSYEQYF. The CDR3 region has the DNA TGTGCCAGTAGTCCGCGACTAGCGCGCTCCTACGAGCAGTACTTC.

Of note for this clonotype: The junction and the germline gene differ at one end; a read error may be behind it. CDR3 sequence: CASSHGTYTQYF. CDR3 nucleotides: TGTGCCAGCAGCCACGGCACATATACGCAGTATTTT. The rearrangement links TRBV3-1 to TRBJ2-3, with D unclear. This CDR3 is built from 12 residues. CDR1 is LGHDT, CDR2 YNNKEL, per germline (reference sequence).

At least ten counts were recorded for this clonotype. The chain is built from TRBV20-1 and TRBJ1-2; D remains ambiguous. Germline assignment: CDR1 DFQATT and CDR2 SNEGSKA (reference sequence). The CDR3 covers 12 residues. The V and J ends lost 5 bases and 7 bases respectively, with 14 bases between them. CDR3 in DNA: TGCAGTGCTTCGCGCGGGGTAGGTGGCTACACCTTC. Encoded protein: CSASRGVGGYTF.

The rearrangement uses TRBV20-1 and TRBJ2-3, with 12 bases matching TRBD2. V shed 5 bases and J 0 bases; nucleotides not matched to a gene: 0. The CDR3 consists of 14 residues. CDR1 is DFQATT and CDR2 is SNEGSKA in the germline V gene (reference sequence). CDR3 region: CSAGTSGSTDTQYF. CDR3 DNA: TGCAGTGCTGGGACTAGCGGGAGCACAGATACGCAGTATTTT.

This clonotype was detected many times. V gene TRBV28 combines with J gene TRBJ1-5, with D perhaps TRBD1 (6 bases). Per germline, CDR1 MDHEN and CDR2 SYDVKM. This CDR3 has 17 amino acids. The V end lost 1 base, the J end lost 0 bases, and 13 bases lay between the germline ends. This CDR3 reads CASSLSGGGYSNQPQHF. Here the CDR3 DNA reads TGTGCCAGCAGTTTATCTGGGGGGGGCTATAGCAATCAGCCCCAGCATTTT.

This clonotype was seen ten or more times. The V gene is TRBV7-2, the J gene TRBJ1-2; D is possibly TRBD1 (5 bases). V was shortened by 5 bases and J by 0 bases, with 10 bases between the two germline ends. The CDR3 is made up of 14 amino acids. Germline V gene sequence: CDR1 SGHTA, CDR2 FQGNSA. The chain's CDR3 is CASSTEQANYGYTF. CDR3 bases: TGTGCCAGCAGCACTGAACAGGCTAACTATGGCTACACCTTC.

The chain uses TRBV14 and TRBJ1-4; 9 positions match TRBD1. CDR1 is SGHDN, CDR2 FVKESK, per germline. The CDR3 is made up of 15 amino acids. V shed 3 bases, J shed 5 bases, and the junction held 4 bases outside the gene matches. DNA for the CDR3: TGTGCCAGCAGCCATTCGGGGACAGGGAATGAAAAACTGTTTTTT. Protein: CASSHSGTGNEKLFF.

There are many counts of this clonotype. The chain employs TRBV24-1 and TRBJ2-3; 11 positions agree with TRBD2. V shed 5 bases, J shed 2 bases, and the junction held 8 bases outside the gene matches. CDR1 is KGHDR and CDR2 is SFDVKD in the germline V gene. The CDR3 has 17 amino acids. The CDR3 DNA is TGTGCCACCAGTGGCCTAACTAGCGGGGGCTACACAGATACGCAGTATTTT. Amino acid sequence: CATSGLTSGGYTDTQYF.

This clonotype was found many times. The rearrangement joins TRBV3-1 to TRBJ1-2, with D perhaps TRBD1 (5 bases). V lost 8 bases and J lost 8, with 21 bases in between. The CDR3 sequence is 14 residues long. Per germline, CDR1 LGHDT and CDR2 YNNKEL (reference sequence). CDR3 sequence: CASGGIAGSGGYTF. The DNA for the CDR3 is TGTGCCAGCGGGGGAATAGCGGGGTCGGGCGGCTACACCTTC. The whole variable domain, remainder taken from reference TRBV3-1 and TRBJ1-2, is DTAVSQTPKYLVTQMGNDKSIKCEQNLGHDTMYWYKQDSKKFLKIMFSYNNKELIINETVPNRFSPKSPDKAHLNLHINSLELGDSAVYFCASGGIAGSGGYTFGSGTRLTVV.

This clonotype appeared many times. The chain combines TRBV2 with TRBJ1-6, with 8 bases lining up with TRBD1. Germline assignment: CDR1 SNHLY and CDR2 FYNNEI. The CDR3 consists of 14 residues. Unmatched junction bases numbered 5, after V lost 3 bases and J lost 10 bases. CDR3 protein: CASSDKDRASPLHF. The CDR3 nucleotides are TGTGCCAGCAGTGATAAGGACAGGGCGTCACCCCTCCACTTT.

This clonotype was found a few times. A read error may be the cause here, since a much bigger clone is one base away. The V gene is TRBV24-1, the J gene TRBJ2-7; unclear D gene. Germline-derived CDR1 and CDR2 are KGHDR and SFDVKD. CDR3 length: 14 residues. Between the trimmed V and J ends, which lost 6 bases and 0 bases, there was a span of 11 bases. CDR3 residues: CATSPRTDSYEQYF. The CDR3 nucleotides read TGTGCCACCAGTCCCAGGACGGACTCCTACGAGCAGTACTTC.